This TCR beta chain comes out of a study of blood T cells in healthy people across ages. The sample, 9 to 10 milliliters of peripheral blood, was drawn from each donor. This clonotype was detected a few times. PCR was performed a second time for about 7 to 11 cycles using a sample-barcoded 5' primer and a J-beta primer mix. The yield of each sample was at least 3 million CDR3-containing paired-end reads. TCRdb fed the 5' RACE reads into MiXCR, producing one record per CDR3 protein. Among some 710,000 distinct CDR3 sequences listed, 46% were seen once. The TCR originated in a man older than 75 in good health. The sequencing input was blood.

The CDR3 DNA follows: TGCGCCAGCAGTGTGGAAGCCCTCCACTCTGGCTACACCTTC. Translated, it gives CASSVEALHSGYTF. The chain uses TRBV10-2 and TRBJ1-2; unclear D gene. V was pared by 4 bases and J by 7 bases, with 16 bases between. Per germline, CDR1 WSHSY and CDR2 SAAADI. The CDR3 loop spans 14 amino acids.